These 30 T cell receptor beta chains originate from one sample sequenced in a study of blood T cell repertoires in COVID-19 (dated by TCRdb to about 2020). Library preparation used the immunoSEQ multiplex PCR assay. The immuneACCESS repertoire file appears here via TCRdb, limited to in-frame rearrangements. These files lack a portion of the clones; in checked studies, under half of the deficit traces to unresolved V genes, and the cause of the others is not known. This sample has around 180,000 clones in its table, and less than 85% of those were observed once. The ten most abundant clones make up 3% of the sample. The sequencing sample was made of peripheral blood. These receptors all come from a woman older than 75 with acute or convalescent COVID-19.

J is TRBJ1-4 and V is TRBV6-5; the D is unclear. The V gene's germline CDR1 is MNHEY and CDR2 SVGAGI. Between the trimmed V and J ends, which lost 8 bases and 0 bases, there was a span of 7 bases. This CDR3 has 13 residues. Here the CDR3 reads CASGFTTNEKLFF. For the CDR3, the DNA is TGTGCCAGCGGCTTTACAACTAATGAAAAACTGTTTTTT.

In DNA form, the CDR3 reads TGTGCCAGCAGCGTGTCGAGCAACACTGAAGCTTTCTTT. It translates to CASSVSSNTEAFF. The chain carries TRBV9 and TRBJ1-1; the D is unclear. This CDR3 is built from 13 residues. Between the trimmed V and J ends, which lost 2 bases and 2 bases, there was a span of 7 bases. Germline CDR1 is SGDLS and CDR2 is YYNGEE.

This clone was recorded once. The genes are TRBV28 and TRBJ2-1, with 10 bases matching TRBD2. CDR3 length: 12 residues. Germline CDR1 reads MDHEN; CDR2 reads SYDVKM. Trimming cost V 6 bases and J 11 bases; bases outside gene matches: 4. The CDR3 here is CASRHTSGKQFF. DNA for the CDR3: TGTGCCAGCAGACATACTAGCGGGAAGCAGTTCTTC.

This rearrangement joins TRBV6-5 to TRBJ1-5; possible D gene TRBD1, 6 bases. From germline, CDR1 is MNHEY and CDR2 SVGAGI. The length of the CDR3 is 14 residues. V gave up 7 bases and J gave up 4 bases, with 14 bases separating them. Here the CDR3 reads CASTIGQLNQPQHF. The CDR3 nucleotides are TGTGCCAGCACCATAGGACAGCTGAATCAGCCCCAGCATTTT.

The rearrangement joins TRBV27 to TRBJ2-7; 7 bases align to TRBD1. The CDR3 spans 15 residues. The trim removed 5 bases at V and 0 bases at J, leaving 7 bases unmatched. The germline CDR1 and CDR2 sequences are MNHEY and SMNVEV (reference sequence). CDR3 nucleotide sequence: TGTGCCAGCAGTGTGGGGGACAGCTACTCCTACGAGCAGTACTTC. Its translation: CASSVGDSYSYEQYF.

In its sample, this clone was seen a few times. The genes are TRBV19 and TRBJ1-4; D uncertain. The CDR3 is 15 residues long. V lost 5 bases and J lost 8, with 18 bases in between. Germline V gives CDR1 LNHDA, CDR2 SQIVND (reference sequence). The CDR3, as DNA: TGTGCCAGTAGTCATCCGGGAGGTTCGGGAGAAAAACTGTTTTTT. Its translation is CASSHPGGSGEKLFF.

The V and J genes are TRBV28 and TRBJ1-4, with D perhaps matching TRBD1 (6 bases). There are 13 residues in the CDR3. Deletions cut 6 bases from V and 5 bases from J, with 10 bases between. Germline lookup yields CDR1 MDHEN and CDR2 SYDVKM. The CDR3 region is CASSTGMNEKLFF. CDR3 in DNA: TGTGCCAGCAGCACAGGGATGAATGAAAAACTGTTTTTT. Full variable domain (outside the CDR3, taken from reference TRBV28 and TRBJ1-4): DVKVTQSSRYLVKRTGEKVFLECVQDMDHENMFWYRQDPGLGLRLIYFSYDVKMKEKGDIPEGYSVSREKKERFSLILESASTNQTSMYLCASSTGMNEKLFFGSGTQLSVL.

The chain employs TRBV27 and TRBJ2-6, with D possibly matching TRBD1 (7 bases). Germline CDR1 is MNHEY and CDR2 is SMNVEV (reference sequence). The CDR3 totals 17 residues. Trimming left V 4 bases short and J 4 bases short, with 17 bases between. CDR3 sequence: CASSSNRGGVGANVLTF. Written as DNA, the CDR3 is TGTGCCAGCAGTTCCAACAGGGGCGGGGTGGGGGCCAACGTCCTGACTTTC.

This chain connects TRBV19 to TRBJ2-1, with 10 bases matching TRBD2. Trimming removed 5 bases from V and 5 bases from J; junction bases left unmatched: 9. The CDR3 runs 16 residues. The germline V gene has CDR1 LNHDA and CDR2 SQIVND (reference sequence). The CDR3 sequence: CASSSSGSVGDNEQFF. The CDR3 bases are TGTGCCAGTAGTTCTAGCGGGAGTGTGGGGGACAATGAGCAGTTCTTC.

This clone was found many times. This sample also contains other DNA sequences that code for the same CDR3. The chain has TRBV7-7 and TRBJ1-3, with 9 bases aligning to TRBD1. V gave up 5 bases and J gave up 4 bases; unmatched junction bases: 6. This CDR3 is 15 amino acids long. Germline V gene lookup returns CDR1 SSHAT and CDR2 FNYEAQ (reference sequence). The CDR3 loop reads CASSTGQGSGNTIYF. The DNA for the CDR3 is TGTGCCAGCAGCACCGGACAGGGGTCAGGAAACACCATATATTTT.

This clone was seen a handful of times. The chain combines TRBV19 with TRBJ2-1, with a possible D match to TRBD2 (5 bases). This CDR3 region has 13 residues. The V gene lost 4 bases and the J gene lost 10 bases, with 14 bases spanning the gap. The germline V gene encodes CDR1 LNHDA and CDR2 SQIVND (reference sequence). CDR3 in DNA: TGTGCCAGTAGTACGCGGACTGCCGGGGAGCAGTTCTTC. Translating it yields CASSTRTAGEQFF.

The V gene is TRBV11-2, the J gene TRBJ2-7; 8 bases are a match to TRBD2. Trimming cost V 1 base and J 6 bases; bases outside gene matches: 5. The germline V gene encodes CDR1 SGHAT and CDR2 FQNNGV. The length of the CDR3 is 14 residues. CDR3 protein: CASSLVTGTSEQYF. CDR3 DNA: TGTGCCAGCAGCTTAGTCACAGGGACTAGCGAGCAGTACTTC.

This sequence joins TRBV27 and TRBJ2-7, with 7 positions matching TRBD2. With 8 bases clipped from V and 2 bases from J, the junction kept 3 bases outside the gene matches. The CDR3 loop spans 12 amino acids. In germline, CDR1 is MNHEY, CDR2 SMNVEV (reference sequence). CDR3 region: CASWGGAYEQYF. The CDR3 nucleotides are TGTGCCAGCTGGGGGGGGGCCTACGAGCAGTACTTC.

The chain employs TRBV19 and TRBJ2-2; 8 positions agree with TRBD1. Germline V gene data show CDR1 as LNHDA and CDR2 as SQIVND (reference sequence). The CDR3 is made up of 16 amino acids. Trimming cost V 5 bases and J 5 bases; bases outside gene matches: 10. The CDR3 nucleotides are TGTGCCAGTAGTTCTTCGGACAGGGTAAAGACCGGGGAGCTGTTTTTT. Translating it yields CASSSSDRVKTGELFF. Supplemented by reference TRBV19 and TRBJ2-2, the full variable domain reads DGGITQSPKYLFRKEGQNVTLSCEQNLNHDAMYWYRQDPGQGLRLIYYSQIVNDFQKGDIAEGYSVSREKKESFPLTVTSAQKNPTAFYLCASSSSDRVKTGELFFGEGSRLTVL.

J is TRBJ2-5 and V is TRBV4-2; D is possibly TRBD1 (5 bases). Germline V gene lookup returns CDR1 LGHNA and CDR2 YNFKEQ. The CDR3 runs 14 residues. Between the trimmed V and J ends, which lost 1 base and 2 bases, there was a span of 8 bases. The CDR3 reads CASSQGGRQETQYF. The CDR3 nucleotides read TGTGCCAGCAGCCAAGGGGGCAGACAAGAGACCCAGTACTTC.

This clone was observed a few times. J is TRBJ1-2 and V is TRBV7-9; weak D call: TRBD1 (5 bases). Germline CDR1 reads SEHNR; CDR2 reads FQNEAQ (reference sequence). This CDR3 has 13 amino acids. Trimming pared 3 bases from V and 2 bases from J, leaving 7 bases between. The CDR3 is CASSLTENYGYTF. The CDR3 nucleotides are TGTGCCAGCAGCTTGACAGAGAACTATGGCTACACCTTC. The full variable domain, with the rest looked up from reference TRBV7-9 and TRBJ1-2, is DTGVSQNPRHKITKRGQNVTFRCDPISEHNRLYWYRQTLGQGPEFLTYFQNEAQLEKSRLLSDRFSAERPKGSFSTLEIQRTEQGDSAMYLCASSLTENYGYTFGSGTRLTVV.

The rearrangement joins TRBV2 to TRBJ2-2; possible D gene TRBD2, 5 bases. Germline-derived CDR1 and CDR2 are SNHLY and FYNNEI. The CDR3 covers 15 residues. V lost 2 bases, J lost 1 base, and 8 bases lay in between. In nucleotides, the CDR3 is TGTGCCAGCAGTGAATACGGGGTGAACACCGGGGAGCTGTTTTTT. Protein: CASSEYGVNTGELFF.

This clone has just one count. The chain links TRBV2 to TRBJ2-7; TRBD1 is a possible D gene (5 bases). Germline CDR1 is SNHLY and CDR2 is FYNNEI. The CDR3 sequence is 13 residues long. The V end was cut by 4 bases, the J end by 2 bases, with 9 bases between. The CDR3 region has the DNA TGTGCCAGCAGTGGGGGCGGTACCTACGAGCAGTACTTC. Translation gives CASSGGGTYEQYF.

V gene TRBV28 combines with J gene TRBJ2-7; D gene uncertain. The CDR3 spans 14 residues. Germline V gene lookup returns CDR1 MDHEN and CDR2 SYDVKM. Trimming took 2 bases from V and 1 from J, leaving 9 bases between them. The CDR3 DNA follows: TGTGCCAGCAGTTTACCTGGGCCATCCTACGAGCAGTACTTC. It specifies CASSLPGPSYEQYF.

The chain combines TRBV5-1 with TRBJ2-1; 9 bases are a match to TRBD2. V trimming: 3 bases; J trimming: 7 bases; junction bases outside the gene matches: 14. The CDR3 runs 17 residues. Germline V gene sequence: CDR1 SGHRS, CDR2 YFSETQ. The CDR3 loop is CASSSGVDSGSENEQFF. The CDR3 DNA sequence: TGCGCCAGCAGCTCCGGTGTCGATAGCGGGAGTGAGAATGAGCAGTTCTTC.

CDR3 sequence reads: CASTDLGTSGSYEQYF. CDR3 nucleotides: TGTGCCAGCACCGACCTAGGGACTAGCGGTTCCTACGAGCAGTACTTC. The J gene is TRBJ2-7, the V gene TRBV5-6; 11 bases agree with TRBD2. Germline V gene sequence: CDR1 SGHDT, CDR2 YYEEEE. The length of the CDR3 is 16 residues. Trimming took 6 bases from V and 1 from J; bases not matched to a gene: 9.

J is TRBJ1-6 and V is TRBV19, with a weak D call TRBD1 (5 bases). Trimming cost V 8 bases and J 7 bases, with 12 bases left between them. Germline assignment: CDR1 LNHDA and CDR2 SQIVND (reference sequence). The CDR3 spans 13 residues. The CDR3 spells CASSGTSNSPLHF. The CDR3 nucleotides read TGTGCCAGTTCGGGGACTAGCAATTCACCCCTCCACTTT.

This clone has just one count. V and J are TRBV29-1 and TRBJ2-3, with 8 nucleotides matching TRBD2. Germline CDR1 is SQVTM and CDR2 is ANQGSEA. With V trimmed by 3 bases and J by 7 bases, 3 bases remained unmatched. There are 12 residues in the CDR3. CDR3 protein: CSVELAGNTQYF. As DNA, the CDR3 is TGCAGCGTTGAGCTAGCGGGCAATACGCAGTATTTT.

The chain recombines TRBV19 with TRBJ2-7; the D gene is possibly TRBD1 (5 bases). The CDR3 sequence is 14 residues long. The ends were cut back, 6 bases at V and 2 bases at J, with 14 bases in the middle. Germline V gives CDR1 LNHDA, CDR2 SQIVND (reference sequence). This CDR3 reads CASRAGSSTYEQYF. Here the CDR3 DNA reads TGTGCCAGTAGGGCAGGGTCCTCAACCTACGAGCAGTACTTC.

This sequence joins TRBV10-1 and TRBJ2-1; TRBD2 agrees at 14 bases. Germline CDR1 is WNHNN and CDR2 is SYGVQD (reference sequence). V dropped 8 bases and J dropped 2; count of bases not matched to a gene: 8. This CDR3 has 17 amino acids. The CDR3 DNA is TGCGCCAGCTTGACTAGCGGGAGGGCGATCGCCTACAATGAGCAGTTCTTC. Encoded protein: CASLTSGRAIAYNEQFF.

The rearrangement links TRBV7-9 to TRBJ1-1; D is undetermined. V lost 2 bases and J 3 bases, leaving 10 bases between the germline ends. CDR1 and CDR2 (germline): SEHNR, FQNEAQ (reference sequence). This CDR3 comprises 14 residues. CDR3 in amino acids: CASSLQVGYTEAFF. The CDR3, as DNA: TGTGCCAGCAGCTTACAAGTCGGTTACACTGAAGCTTTCTTT.

The chain links TRBV19 to TRBJ1-6; 10 bases are shared with TRBD1. Trimming cost V 7 bases and J 7 bases; bases outside gene matches: 4. The CDR3 covers 14 residues. CDR1 LNHDA and CDR2 SQIVND come from the germline V gene (reference sequence). In DNA form, the CDR3 reads TGTGCCAGTAATCCGGGACAGGGGAATTCACCCCTCCACTTT. The encoded protein is CASNPGQGNSPLHF.

The chain uses TRBV9 and TRBJ2-7; TRBD1 aligns across 8 bases. Trimming cost V 6 bases and J 6 bases; bases outside gene matches: 11. The CDR3 consists of 14 residues. Germline V gives CDR1 SGDLS, CDR2 YYNGEE. The CDR3 spells CASTSGRGLGEQYF. DNA for the CDR3: TGTGCCAGCACCTCGGGCAGGGGGCTTGGCGAGCAGTACTTC.

The chain employs TRBV7-9 and TRBJ2-1; TRBD2 agrees at 8 bases. The V segment lost 5 bases and the J segment 8 bases; nucleotides outside the gene matches: 11. CDR3 length: 15 residues. The germline V gene encodes CDR1 SEHNR and CDR2 FQNEAQ (reference sequence). The CDR3 nucleotides read TGTGCCAGCAGCGGGCGGGCGGGAGGCGTCGATGAGCAGTTCTTC. Its translation is CASSGRAGGVDEQFF. Looking up the rest from reference TRBV7-9 and TRBJ2-1 gives the full variable domain: DTGVSQNPRHKITKRGQNVTFRCDPISEHNRLYWYRQTLGQGPEFLTYFQNEAQLEKSRLLSDRFSAERPKGSFSTLEIQRTEQGDSAMYLCASSGRAGGVDEQFFGPGTRLTVL.

This chain links TRBV28 with TRBJ1-3, with D maybe TRBD1 (5 bases). Trimming pared 2 bases from V and 0 bases from J, leaving 11 bases between. CDR1 is MDHEN, CDR2 SYDVKM, per germline. This CDR3 is built from 16 residues. CDR3 DNA sequence: TGTGCCAGCAGTTTAGGGGCGGTGAGCTCTGGAAACACCATATATTTT. Protein sequence: CASSLGAVSSGNTIYF.